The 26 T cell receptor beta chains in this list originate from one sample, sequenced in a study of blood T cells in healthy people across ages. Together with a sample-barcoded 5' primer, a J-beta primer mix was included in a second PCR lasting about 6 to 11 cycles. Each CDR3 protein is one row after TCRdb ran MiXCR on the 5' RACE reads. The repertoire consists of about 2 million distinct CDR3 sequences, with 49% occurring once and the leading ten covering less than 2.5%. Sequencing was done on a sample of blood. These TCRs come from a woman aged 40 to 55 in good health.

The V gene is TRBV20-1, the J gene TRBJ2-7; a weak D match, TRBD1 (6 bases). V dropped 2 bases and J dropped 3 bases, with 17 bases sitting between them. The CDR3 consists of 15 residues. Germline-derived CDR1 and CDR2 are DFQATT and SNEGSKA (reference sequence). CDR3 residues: CSARRVSGDIYEQYF. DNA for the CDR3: TGCAGTGCTAGAAGGGTCTCAGGGGACATCTACGAGCAGTACTTC.

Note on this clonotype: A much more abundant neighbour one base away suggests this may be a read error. The chain's CDR3 is CASSPQGYQETQFF. In DNA, the CDR3 is TGTGCCAGCAGCCCCCAGGGGTACCAAGAGACCCAGTTCTTC. This rearrangement joins TRBV5-6 to TRBJ2-5; maybe TRBD1 (6 bases). Gene TRBJ2-1 matches the end of the DNA better, so the J call may be wrong. Germline CDR1 is SGHDT and CDR2 is YYEEEE. The CDR3 extends over 14 amino acids.

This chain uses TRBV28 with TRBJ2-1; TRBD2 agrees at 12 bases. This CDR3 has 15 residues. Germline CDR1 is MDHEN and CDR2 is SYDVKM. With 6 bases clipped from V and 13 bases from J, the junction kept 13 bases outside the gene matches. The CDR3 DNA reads TGTGCCAGCAGGATCGTGGCTAGCGGGGGGGCCGAACAGTTCTTC. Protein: CASRIVASGGAEQFF.

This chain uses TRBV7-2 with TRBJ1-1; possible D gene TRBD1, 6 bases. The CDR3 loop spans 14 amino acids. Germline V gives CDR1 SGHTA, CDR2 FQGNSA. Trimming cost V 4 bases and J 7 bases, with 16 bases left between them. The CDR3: CASSSSTGQGEAFF. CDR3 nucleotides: TGTGCCAGCAGCTCTTCGACAGGCCAGGGTGAAGCTTTCTTT.

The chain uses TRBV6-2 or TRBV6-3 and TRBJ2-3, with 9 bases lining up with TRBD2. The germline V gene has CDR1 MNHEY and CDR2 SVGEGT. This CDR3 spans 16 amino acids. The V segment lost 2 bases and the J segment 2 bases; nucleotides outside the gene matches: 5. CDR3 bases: TGTGCCAGCAGTTACCAAAGCGGGGGGTTCACAGATACGCAGTATTTT. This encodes CASSYQSGGFTDTQYF.

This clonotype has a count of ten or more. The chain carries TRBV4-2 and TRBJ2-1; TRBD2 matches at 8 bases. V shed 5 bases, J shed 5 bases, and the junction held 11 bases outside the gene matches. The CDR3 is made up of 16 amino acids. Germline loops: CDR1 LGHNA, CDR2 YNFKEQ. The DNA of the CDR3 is TGTGCCAGCAGCAGGCAAGGTAGCGGGGCCGACAATGAGCAGTTCTTC. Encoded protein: CASSRQGSGADNEQFF.

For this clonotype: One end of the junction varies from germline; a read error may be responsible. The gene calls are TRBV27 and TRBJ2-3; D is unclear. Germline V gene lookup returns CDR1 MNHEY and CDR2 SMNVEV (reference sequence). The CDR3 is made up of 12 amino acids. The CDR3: CANSFNGDTQYF. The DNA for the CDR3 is TGTGCCAACAGTTTTAACGGGGATACGCAGTATTTT.

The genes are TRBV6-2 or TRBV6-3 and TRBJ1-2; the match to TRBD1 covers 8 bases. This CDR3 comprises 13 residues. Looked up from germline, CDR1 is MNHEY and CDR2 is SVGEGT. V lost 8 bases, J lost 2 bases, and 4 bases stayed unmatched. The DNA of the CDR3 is TGTGCCAGCTTTCGGACAGGGAACTATGGCTACACCTTC. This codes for CASFRTGNYGYTF.

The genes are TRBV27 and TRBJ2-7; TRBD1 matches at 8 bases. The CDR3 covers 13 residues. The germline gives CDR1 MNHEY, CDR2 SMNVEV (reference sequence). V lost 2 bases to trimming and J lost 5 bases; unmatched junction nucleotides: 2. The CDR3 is CASSLARGHEQYF. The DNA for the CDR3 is TGTGCCAGCAGTTTAGCCAGGGGGCACGAGCAGTACTTC.

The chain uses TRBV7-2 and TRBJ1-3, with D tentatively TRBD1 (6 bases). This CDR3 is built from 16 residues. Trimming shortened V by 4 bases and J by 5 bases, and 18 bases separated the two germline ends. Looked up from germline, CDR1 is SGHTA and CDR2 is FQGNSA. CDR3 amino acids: CASSSPPGGFRNTIYF. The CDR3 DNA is TGTGCCAGCAGCTCCCCTCCGGGGGGCTTTAGAAACACCATATATTTT.

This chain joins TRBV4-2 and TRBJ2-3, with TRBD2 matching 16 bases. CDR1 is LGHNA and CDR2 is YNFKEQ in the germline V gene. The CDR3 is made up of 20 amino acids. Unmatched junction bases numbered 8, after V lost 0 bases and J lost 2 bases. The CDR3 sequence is CASSQDGGTSGGADTDTQYF. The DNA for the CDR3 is TGTGCCAGCAGCCAAGATGGGGGGACTAGCGGGGGGGCCGACACAGATACGCAGTATTTT.

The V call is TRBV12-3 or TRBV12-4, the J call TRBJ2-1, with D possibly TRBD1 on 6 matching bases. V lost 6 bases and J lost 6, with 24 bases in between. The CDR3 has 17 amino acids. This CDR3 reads CASSLNPTGHGSNEQFF. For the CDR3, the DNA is TGTGCCAGCAGCCTCAACCCGACAGGACATGGAAGCAATGAGCAGTTCTTC.

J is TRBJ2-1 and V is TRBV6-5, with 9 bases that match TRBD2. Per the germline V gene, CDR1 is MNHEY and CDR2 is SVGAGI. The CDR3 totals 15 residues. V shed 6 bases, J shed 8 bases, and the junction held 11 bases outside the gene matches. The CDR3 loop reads CASRDSGGHNDEQFF. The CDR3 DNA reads TGTGCCAGCAGGGATAGCGGGGGACATAATGATGAGCAGTTCTTC.

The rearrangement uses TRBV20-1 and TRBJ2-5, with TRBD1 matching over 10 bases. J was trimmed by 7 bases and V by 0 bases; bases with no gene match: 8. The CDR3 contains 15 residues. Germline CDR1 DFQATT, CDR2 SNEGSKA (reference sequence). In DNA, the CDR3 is TGCAGTGCTAGAGAGAATGACAGGGGGCTTGCGACCCAGTACTTC. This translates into CSARENDRGLATQYF.

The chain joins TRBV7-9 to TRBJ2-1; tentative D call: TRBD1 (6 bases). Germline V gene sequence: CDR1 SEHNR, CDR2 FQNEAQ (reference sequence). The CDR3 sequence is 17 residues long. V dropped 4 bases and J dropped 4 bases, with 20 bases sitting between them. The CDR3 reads CASSSTGFGGGYNEQFF. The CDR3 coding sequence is TGTGCCAGCAGCTCCACAGGATTTGGGGGCGGATACAATGAGCAGTTCTTC.

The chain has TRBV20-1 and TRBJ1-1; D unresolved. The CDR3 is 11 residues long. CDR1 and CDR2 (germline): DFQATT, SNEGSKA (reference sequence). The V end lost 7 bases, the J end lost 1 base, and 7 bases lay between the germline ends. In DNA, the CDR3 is TGCAGTGTCCAGAAGAACACTGAAGCTTTCTTT. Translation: CSVQKNTEAFF.

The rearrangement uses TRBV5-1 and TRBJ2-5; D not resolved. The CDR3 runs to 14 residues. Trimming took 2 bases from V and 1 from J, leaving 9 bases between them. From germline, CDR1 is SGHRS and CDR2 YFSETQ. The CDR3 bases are TGCGCCAGCAGCTTTGGGAACAGCCAAGAGACCCAGTACTTC. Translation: CASSFGNSQETQYF.

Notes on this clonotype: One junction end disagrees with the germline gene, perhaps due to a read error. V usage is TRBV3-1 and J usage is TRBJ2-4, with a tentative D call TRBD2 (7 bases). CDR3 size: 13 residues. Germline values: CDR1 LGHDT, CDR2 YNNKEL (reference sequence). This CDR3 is CASSQVRGGIQYF. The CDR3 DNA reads TGTGCCAGCAGTCAAGTAAGGGGGGGCATTCAGTACTTC.

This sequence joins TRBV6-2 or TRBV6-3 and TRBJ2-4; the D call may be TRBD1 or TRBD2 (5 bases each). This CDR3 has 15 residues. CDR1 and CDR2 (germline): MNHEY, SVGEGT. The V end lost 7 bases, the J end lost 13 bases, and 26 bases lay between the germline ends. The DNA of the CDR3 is TGTGCCAGCAAGGGACCTAGTCCTACGAAATGGGAGCAGTACTTC. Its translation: CASKGPSPTKWEQYF.

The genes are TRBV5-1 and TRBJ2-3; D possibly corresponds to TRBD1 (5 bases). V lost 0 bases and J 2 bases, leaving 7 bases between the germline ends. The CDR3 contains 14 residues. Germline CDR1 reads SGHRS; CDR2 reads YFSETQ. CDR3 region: CASSLVQDTDTQYF. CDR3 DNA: TGCGCCAGCAGCTTGGTACAGGACACAGATACGCAGTATTTT. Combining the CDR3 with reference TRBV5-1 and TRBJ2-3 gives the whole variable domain KAGVTQTPRYLIKTRGQQVTLSCSPISGHRSVSWYQQTPGQGLQFLFEYFSETQRNKGNFPGRFSGRQFSNSRSEMNVSTLELGDSALYLCASSLVQDTDTQYFGPGTRLTVL.

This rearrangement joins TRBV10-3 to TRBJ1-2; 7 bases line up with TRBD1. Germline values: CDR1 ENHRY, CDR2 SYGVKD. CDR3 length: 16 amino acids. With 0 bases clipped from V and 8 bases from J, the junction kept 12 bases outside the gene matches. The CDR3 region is CAISESRGAGSLGYTF. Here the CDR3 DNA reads TGTGCCATCAGTGAGTCCAGGGGGGCCGGGTCCCTGGGCTACACCTTC.

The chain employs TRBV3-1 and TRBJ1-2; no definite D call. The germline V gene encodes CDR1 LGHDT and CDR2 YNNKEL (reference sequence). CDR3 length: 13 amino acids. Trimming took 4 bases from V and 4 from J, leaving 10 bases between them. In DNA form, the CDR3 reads TGTGCCAGCAGCCTATGGATTGGCTATGGCTACACCTTC. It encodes CASSLWIGYGYTF.

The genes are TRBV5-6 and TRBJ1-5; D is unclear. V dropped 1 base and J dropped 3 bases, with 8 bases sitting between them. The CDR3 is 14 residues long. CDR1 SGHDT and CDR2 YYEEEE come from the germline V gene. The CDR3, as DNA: TGTGCCAGCAGCTTGTTCGGTGCCAATCAGCCCCAGCATTTT. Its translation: CASSLFGANQPQHF.

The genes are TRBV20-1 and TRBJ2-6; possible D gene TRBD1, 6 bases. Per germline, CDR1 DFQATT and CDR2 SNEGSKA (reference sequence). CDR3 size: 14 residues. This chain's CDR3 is CGGTPTTGANVLTF. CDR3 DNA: TGCGGGGGCACCCCTACAACTGGGGCCAACGTCCTGACTTTC.

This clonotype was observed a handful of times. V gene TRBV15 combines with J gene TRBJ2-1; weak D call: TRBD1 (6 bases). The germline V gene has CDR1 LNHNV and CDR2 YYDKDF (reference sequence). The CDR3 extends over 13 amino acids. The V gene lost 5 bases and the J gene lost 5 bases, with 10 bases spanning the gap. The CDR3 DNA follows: TGTGCCACCAGCGACCGGACAGACAATGAGCAGTTCTTC. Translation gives CATSDRTDNEQFF.

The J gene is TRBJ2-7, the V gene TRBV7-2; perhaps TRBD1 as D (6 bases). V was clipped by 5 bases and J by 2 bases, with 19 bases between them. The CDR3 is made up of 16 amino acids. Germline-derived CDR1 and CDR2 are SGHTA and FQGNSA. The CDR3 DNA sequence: TGTGCCAGCAGCCCCCCCATGACCAGGGGAACCTACGAGCAGTACTTC. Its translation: CASSPPMTRGTYEQYF.